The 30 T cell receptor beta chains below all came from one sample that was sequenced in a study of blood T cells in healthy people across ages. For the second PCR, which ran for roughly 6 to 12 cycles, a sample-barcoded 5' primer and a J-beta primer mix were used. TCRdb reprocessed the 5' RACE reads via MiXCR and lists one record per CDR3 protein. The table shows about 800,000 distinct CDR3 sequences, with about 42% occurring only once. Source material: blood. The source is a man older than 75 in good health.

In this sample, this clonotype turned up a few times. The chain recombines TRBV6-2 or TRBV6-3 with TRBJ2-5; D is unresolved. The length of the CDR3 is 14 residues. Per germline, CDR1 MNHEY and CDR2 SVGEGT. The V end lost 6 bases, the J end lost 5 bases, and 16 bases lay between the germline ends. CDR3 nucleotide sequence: TGTGCCAGCAGGAGAGAAGTGGGCTTGGAGACCCAGTACTTC. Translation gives CASRREVGLETQYF.

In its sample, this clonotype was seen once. CDR3 sequence reads: CAISEGRSGRETQYF. The CDR3 DNA sequence: TGTGCCATCAGTGAGGGGCGAAGCGGGAGAGAGACCCAGTACTTC. The chain is built from TRBV10-3 and TRBJ2-5; TRBD2 agrees at 8 bases. CDR3 length equals 15 residues. J lost 4 bases, V lost 2 bases, and 6 bases had no gene match. Germline CDR1 reads ENHRY; CDR2 reads SYGVKD.

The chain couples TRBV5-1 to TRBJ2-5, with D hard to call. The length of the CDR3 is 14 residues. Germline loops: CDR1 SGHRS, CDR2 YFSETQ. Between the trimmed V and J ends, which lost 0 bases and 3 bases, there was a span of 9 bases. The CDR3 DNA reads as TGCGCCAGCAGCTTGGGGCAGCACAAAGAGACCCAGTACTTC. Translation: CASSLGQHKETQYF.

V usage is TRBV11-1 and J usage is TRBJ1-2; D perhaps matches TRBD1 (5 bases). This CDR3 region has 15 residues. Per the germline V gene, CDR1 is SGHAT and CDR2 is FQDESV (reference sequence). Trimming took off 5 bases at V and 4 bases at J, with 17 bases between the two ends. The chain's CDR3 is CASSLSGAGIYGYTF. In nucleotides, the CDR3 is TGTGCCAGCAGCCTCTCCGGGGCCGGTATCTATGGCTACACCTTC.

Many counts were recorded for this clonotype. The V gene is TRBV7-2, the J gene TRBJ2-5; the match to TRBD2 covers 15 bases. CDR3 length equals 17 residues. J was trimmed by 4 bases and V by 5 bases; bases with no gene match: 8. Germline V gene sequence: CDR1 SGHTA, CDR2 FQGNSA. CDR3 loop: CASSIRGLAGGGETQYF. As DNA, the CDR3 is TGTGCCAGCAGCATCCGGGGACTAGCGGGAGGAGGAGAGACCCAGTACTTC.

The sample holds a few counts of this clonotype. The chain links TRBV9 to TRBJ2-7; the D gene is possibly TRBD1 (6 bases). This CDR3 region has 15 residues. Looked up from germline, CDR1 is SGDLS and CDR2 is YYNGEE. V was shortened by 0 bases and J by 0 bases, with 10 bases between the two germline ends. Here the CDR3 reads CASSVGDISSYEQYF. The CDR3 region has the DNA TGTGCCAGCAGCGTAGGGGACATCAGCTCCTACGAGCAGTACTTC.

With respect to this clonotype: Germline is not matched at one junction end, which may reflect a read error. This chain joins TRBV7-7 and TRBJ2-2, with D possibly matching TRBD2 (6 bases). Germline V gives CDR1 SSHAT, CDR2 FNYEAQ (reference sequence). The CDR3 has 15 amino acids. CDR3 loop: CASSSGLPNTGELFF. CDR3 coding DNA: TGTGCTAGCAGCTCCGGACTACCGAACACCGGGGAGCTGTTTTTT.

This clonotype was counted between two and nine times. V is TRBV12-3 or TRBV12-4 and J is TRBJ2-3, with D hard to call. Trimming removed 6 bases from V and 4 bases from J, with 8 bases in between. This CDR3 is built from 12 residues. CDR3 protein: CASRSLADTQYF. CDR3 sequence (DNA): TGTGCCAGCAGATCATTAGCAGATACGCAGTATTTT.

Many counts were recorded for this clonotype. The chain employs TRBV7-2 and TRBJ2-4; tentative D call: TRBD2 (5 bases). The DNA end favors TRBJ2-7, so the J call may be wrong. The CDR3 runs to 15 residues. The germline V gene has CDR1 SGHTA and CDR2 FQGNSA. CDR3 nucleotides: TGTGCCAGCAGCTCCTCTTCCGGGGTTTCGGGCGAGCAGTACTTC. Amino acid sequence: CASSSSSGVSGEQYF.

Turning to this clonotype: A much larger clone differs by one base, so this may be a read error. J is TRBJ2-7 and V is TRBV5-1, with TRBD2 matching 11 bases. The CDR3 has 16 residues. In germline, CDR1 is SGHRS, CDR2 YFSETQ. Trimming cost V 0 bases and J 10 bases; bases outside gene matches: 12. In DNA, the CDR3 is TGCGCCAGCAGCTTGGCTTCTAGCGGGAGGATGGAGATCCAGTACTTC. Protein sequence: CASSLASSGRMEIQYF.

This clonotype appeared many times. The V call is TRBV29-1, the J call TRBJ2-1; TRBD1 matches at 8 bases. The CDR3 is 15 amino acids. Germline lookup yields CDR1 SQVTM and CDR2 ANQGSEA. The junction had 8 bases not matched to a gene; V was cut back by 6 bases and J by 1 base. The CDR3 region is CSVDDRGGSYNEQFF. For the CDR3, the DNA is TGCAGCGTGGATGACAGGGGAGGTTCCTACAATGAGCAGTTCTTC.

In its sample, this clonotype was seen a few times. The CDR3 loop reads CASSRGRLSSYEQYF. CDR3 sequence (DNA): TGTGCCAGCAGCCGGGGACGGTTGAGCTCCTACGAGCAGTACTTC. J is TRBJ2-7 and V is TRBV28, with D possibly called TRBD1 or TRBD2 (5 bases each). The CDR3 is made up of 15 amino acids. V was trimmed by 6 bases and J by 0 bases, leaving 15 bases between them. Germline V gene sequence: CDR1 MDHEN, CDR2 SYDVKM.

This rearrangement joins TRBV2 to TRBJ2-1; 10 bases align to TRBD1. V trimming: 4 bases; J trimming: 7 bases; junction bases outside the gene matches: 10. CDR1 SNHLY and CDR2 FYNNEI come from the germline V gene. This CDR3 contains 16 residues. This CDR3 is CASSASGTGARNEQFF. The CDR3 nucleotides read TGTGCCAGCAGTGCATCCGGGACAGGGGCGCGGAATGAGCAGTTCTTC. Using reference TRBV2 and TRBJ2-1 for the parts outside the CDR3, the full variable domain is EPEVTQTPSHQVTQMGQEVILRCVPISNHLYFYWYRQILGQKVEFLVSFYNNEISEKSEIFDDQFSVERPDGSNFTLKIRSTKLEDSAMYFCASSASGTGARNEQFFGPGTRLTVL.

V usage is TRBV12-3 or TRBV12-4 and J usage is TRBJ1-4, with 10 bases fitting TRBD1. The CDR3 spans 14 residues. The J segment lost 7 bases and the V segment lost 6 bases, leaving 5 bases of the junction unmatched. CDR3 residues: CASRTGTGVEKLFF. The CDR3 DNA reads TGTGCCAGCAGAACCGGGACAGGGGTTGAAAAACTGTTTTTT.

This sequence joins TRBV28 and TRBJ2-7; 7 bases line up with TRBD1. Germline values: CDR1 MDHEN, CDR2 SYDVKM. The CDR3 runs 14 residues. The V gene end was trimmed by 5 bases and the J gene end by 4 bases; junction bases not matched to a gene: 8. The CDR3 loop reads CASSRLTGSYEQYF. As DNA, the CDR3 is TGTGCCAGCAGTAGGCTGACAGGGTCATACGAGCAGTACTTC.

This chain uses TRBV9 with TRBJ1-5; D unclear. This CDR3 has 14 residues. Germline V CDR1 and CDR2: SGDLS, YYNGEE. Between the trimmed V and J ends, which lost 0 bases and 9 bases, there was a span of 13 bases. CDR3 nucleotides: TGTGCCAGCAGCGTAGGGTCCGGATTCCGGCCCCAGCATTTT. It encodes CASSVGSGFRPQHF.

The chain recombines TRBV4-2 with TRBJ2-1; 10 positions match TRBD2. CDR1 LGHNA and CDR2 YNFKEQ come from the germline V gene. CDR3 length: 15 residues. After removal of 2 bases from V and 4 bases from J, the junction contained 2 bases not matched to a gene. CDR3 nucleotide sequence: TGTGCCAGCAGCCAACGGACTAGCGGTTACAATGAGCAGTTCTTC. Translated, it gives CASSQRTSGYNEQFF.

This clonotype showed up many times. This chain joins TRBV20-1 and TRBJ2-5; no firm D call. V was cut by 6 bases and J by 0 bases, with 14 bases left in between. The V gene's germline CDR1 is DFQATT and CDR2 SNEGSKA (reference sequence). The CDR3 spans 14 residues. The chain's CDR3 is CSARSYRDQETQYF. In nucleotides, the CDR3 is TGCAGTGCCAGAAGTTACCGGGACCAAGAGACCCAGTACTTC.

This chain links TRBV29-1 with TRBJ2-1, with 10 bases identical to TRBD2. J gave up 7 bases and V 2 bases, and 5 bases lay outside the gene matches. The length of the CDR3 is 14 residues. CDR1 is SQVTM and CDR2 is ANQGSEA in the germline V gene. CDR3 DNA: TGCAGCGTTGAAAGACTAGCGGGTACTAATGAGCAGTTCTTC. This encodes CSVERLAGTNEQFF.

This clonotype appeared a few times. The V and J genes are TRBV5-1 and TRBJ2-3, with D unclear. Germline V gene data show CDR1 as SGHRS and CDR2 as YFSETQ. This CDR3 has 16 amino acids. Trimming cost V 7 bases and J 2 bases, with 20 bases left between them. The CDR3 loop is CASRWLGIGDTDTQYF. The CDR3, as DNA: TGCGCCAGCCGATGGTTGGGGATCGGAGACACAGATACGCAGTATTTT. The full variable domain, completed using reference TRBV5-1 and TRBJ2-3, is KAGVTQTPRYLIKTRGQQVTLSCSPISGHRSVSWYQQTPGQGLQFLFEYFSETQRNKGNFPGRFSGRQFSNSRSEMNVSTLELGDSALYLCASRWLGIGDTDTQYFGPGTRLTVL.

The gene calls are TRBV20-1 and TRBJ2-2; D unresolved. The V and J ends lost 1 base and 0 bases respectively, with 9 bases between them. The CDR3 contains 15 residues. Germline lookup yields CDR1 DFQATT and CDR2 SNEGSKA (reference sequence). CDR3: CSARAGRSNTGELFF. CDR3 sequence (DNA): TGCAGTGCTAGAGCCGGCCGATCGAACACCGGGGAGCTGTTTTTT.

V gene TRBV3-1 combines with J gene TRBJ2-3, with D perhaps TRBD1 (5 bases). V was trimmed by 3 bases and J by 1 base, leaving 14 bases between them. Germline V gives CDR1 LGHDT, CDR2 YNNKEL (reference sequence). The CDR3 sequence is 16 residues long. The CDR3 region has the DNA TGTGCCAGCAGCCAGGACACCACTCGAGGCACAGATACGCAGTATTTT. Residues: CASSQDTTRGTDTQYF.

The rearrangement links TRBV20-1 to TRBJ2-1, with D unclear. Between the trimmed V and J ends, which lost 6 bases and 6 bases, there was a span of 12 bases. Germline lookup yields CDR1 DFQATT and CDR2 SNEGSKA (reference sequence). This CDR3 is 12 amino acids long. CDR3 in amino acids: CSAQGQLNEQFF. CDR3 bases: TGCAGTGCCCAAGGGCAGCTCAATGAGCAGTTCTTC.

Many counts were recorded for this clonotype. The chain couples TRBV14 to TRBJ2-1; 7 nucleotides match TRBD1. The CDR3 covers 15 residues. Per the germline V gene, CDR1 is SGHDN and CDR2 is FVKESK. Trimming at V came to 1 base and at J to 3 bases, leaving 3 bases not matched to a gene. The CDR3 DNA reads TGTGCCAGCAGCCAAGGACAGGGTTTCTACAATGAGCAGTTCTTC. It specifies CASSQGQGFYNEQFF.

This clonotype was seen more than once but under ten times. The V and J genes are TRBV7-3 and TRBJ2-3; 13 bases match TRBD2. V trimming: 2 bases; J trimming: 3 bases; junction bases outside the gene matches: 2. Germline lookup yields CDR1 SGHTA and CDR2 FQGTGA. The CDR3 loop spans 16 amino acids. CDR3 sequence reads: CASSLSTSGRTDTQYF. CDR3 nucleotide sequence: TGTGCCAGCAGCTTATCGACTAGCGGGAGGACAGATACGCAGTATTTT.

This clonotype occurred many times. CDR3 sequence reads: CASIGTVSSYNEQFF. CDR3 DNA sequence: TGTGCCAGCATTGGGACAGTTAGCTCCTACAATGAGCAGTTCTTC. This chain links TRBV6-2 or TRBV6-3 with TRBJ2-1; 7 bases line up with TRBD1. The V gene end was trimmed by 7 bases and the J gene end by 0 bases; junction bases not matched to a gene: 6. From germline, CDR1 is MNHEY and CDR2 SVGEGT. This CDR3 is built from 15 residues.

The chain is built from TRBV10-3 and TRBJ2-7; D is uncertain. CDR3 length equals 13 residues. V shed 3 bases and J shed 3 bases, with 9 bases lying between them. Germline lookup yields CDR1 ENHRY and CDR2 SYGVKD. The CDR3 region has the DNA TGTGCCATCAGTGACAAAGGGATCTACGAGCAGTACTTC. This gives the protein CAISDKGIYEQYF.

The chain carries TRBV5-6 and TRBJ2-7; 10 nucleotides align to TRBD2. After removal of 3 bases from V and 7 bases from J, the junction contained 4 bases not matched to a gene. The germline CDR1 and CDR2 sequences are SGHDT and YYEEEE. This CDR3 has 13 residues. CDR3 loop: CASSWIAGGEQYF. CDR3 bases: TGTGCCAGCAGCTGGATAGCGGGAGGTGAGCAGTACTTC.

In DNA form, the CDR3 reads TGCAGTGCTCAGGAGGGGCCCTCGGACAACTATGGCTACACCTTC. It codes for CSAQEGPSDNYGYTF. The chain is built from TRBV20-1 and TRBJ1-2; the D gene is possibly TRBD1 (5 bases). The CDR3 is 15 amino acids. The germline gives CDR1 DFQATT, CDR2 SNEGSKA (reference sequence). The V end lost 5 bases, the J end lost 2 bases, and 18 bases lay between the germline ends.

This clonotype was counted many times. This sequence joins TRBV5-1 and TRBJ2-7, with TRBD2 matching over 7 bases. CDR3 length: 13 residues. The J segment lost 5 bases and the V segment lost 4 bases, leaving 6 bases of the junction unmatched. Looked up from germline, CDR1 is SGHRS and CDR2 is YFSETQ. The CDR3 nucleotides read TGCGCCAGCAGCACGAGCGGGACTCACGAGCAGTACTTC. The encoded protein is CASSTSGTHEQYF.